Listed below are T cell receptor beta chains from one sample, sequenced in a study of blood T cell repertoires in COVID-19. Method: immunoSEQ multiplex PCR; TCRdb's copy keeps in-frame clones and lacks some. The table lists 30,000 or so clones, around 90% of them singletons. The sequenced material came from peripheral blood. The source is a middle-aged woman with active or convalescent COVID-19. CDR3s include the opening cysteine and the closing phenylalanine or tryptophan. Each record gives: V gene, D gene, J gene, clone size, CDR3 protein, CDR3 DNA. D genes are given only for firm matches. Clone size is stated in some rows and not others, as once, few, many or a class when expanded.

v_gene: TRBV29-1; d_gene: .; j_gene: TRBJ2-7; abundance: .; CDR3aa: CSARDITYEQYF; CDR3nt: TGCAGCGCTCGAGACATCACCTACGAGCAGTACTTC
v_gene: TRBV27; d_gene: TRBD2; j_gene: TRBJ2-2; abundance: .; CDR3aa: CASSLSRATSGGAKAGELFF; CDR3nt: TGTGCCAGCAGTTTATCGAGGGCAACTAGCGGGGGGGCAAAGGCCGGGGAGCTGTTTTTT
v_gene: TRBV6-5; d_gene: .; j_gene: TRBJ1-3; abundance: .; CDR3aa: CASTARRGSGNTIYF; CDR3nt: TGTGCCTCCACAGCGCGCAGGGGTTCTGGAAACACCATATATTTT
v_gene: TRBV7-9; d_gene: TRBD1; j_gene: TRBJ2-3; abundance: .; CDR3aa: CASSFHRGAAALNTQYF; CDR3nt: TGTGCCAGCAGCTTTCACAGGGGAGCAGCGGCCCTTAATACGCAGTATTTT
v_gene: TRBV19; d_gene: .; j_gene: TRBJ1-5; abundance: .; CDR3aa: CASTGNLEQPQHF; CDR3nt: TGTGCCAGTACAGGGAATCTGGAACAGCCCCAGCATTTT
v_gene: TRBV6-5; d_gene: TRBD1; j_gene: TRBJ2-7; abundance: few; CDR3aa: CASSPYTRQGPKQYF; CDR3nt: TGTGCCAGCAGTCCCTACACCCGACAGGGTCCCAAGCAGTACTTC
v_gene: TRBV4-2; d_gene: TRBD1; j_gene: TRBJ1-2; abundance: .; CDR3aa: CASSQGQGWGYTF; CDR3nt: TGTGCCAGCAGCCAGGGACAGGGGTGGGGCTACACCTTC
v_gene: TRBV5-1; d_gene: TRBD1; j_gene: TRBJ1-2; abundance: .; CDR3aa: CASSLVPPGQAYGYTF; CDR3nt: TGCGCCAGCAGCTTGGTCCCCCCGGGACAGGCCTATGGCTACACCTTC
v_gene: TRBV7-9; d_gene: .; j_gene: TRBJ1-4; abundance: .; CDR3aa: CASSPRGGTLGEKLFF; CDR3nt: TGTGCCAGCAGCCCCCGGGGGGGGACCCTGGGGGAAAAACTGTTTTTT
v_gene: TRBV7-8; d_gene: .; j_gene: TRBJ2-7; abundance: .; CDR3aa: CASSSQGGSSYEQYF; CDR3nt: TGTGCCAGCAGCTCCCAAGGGGGATCGTCCTACGAGCAGTACTTC
v_gene: TRBV30; d_gene: .; j_gene: TRBJ1-1; abundance: .; CDR3aa: CAWAAGVMNTEAFF; CDR3nt: TGTGCCTGGGCCGCAGGGGTGATGAACACTGAAGCTTTCTTT
v_gene: TRBV11-2; d_gene: TRBD1; j_gene: TRBJ2-1; abundance: .; CDR3aa: CASSATGTGPYNEQFF; CDR3nt: TGTGCCAGCAGCGCCACCGGGACAGGGCCCTACAATGAGCAGTTCTTC
v_gene: TRBV19; d_gene: TRBD2; j_gene: TRBJ2-4; abundance: .; CDR3aa: CASSTRITSGGAKNIQYF; CDR3nt: TGTGCCAGTAGTACCAGAATTACTAGCGGGGGGGCCAAAAACATTCAGTACTTC
v_gene: TRBV27; d_gene: TRBD1; j_gene: TRBJ1-5; abundance: few; CDR3aa: CASSSLGQGSNQPQHF; CDR3nt: TGTGCCAGCAGTAGCTTGGGACAGGGCAGCAATCAGCCCCAGCATTTT
v_gene: TRBV19; d_gene: TRBD1; j_gene: TRBJ1-4; abundance: .; CDR3aa: CASSSQGAANEKLFF; CDR3nt: TGTGCCAGTAGTTCACAGGGGGCTGCTAATGAAAAACTGTTTTTT
v_gene: TRBV7-9; d_gene: TRBD1; j_gene: TRBJ1-2; abundance: .; CDR3aa: CASSLGSSGQGAGGYTF; CDR3nt: TGTGCCAGCAGCTTAGGCTCGTCGGGCCAGGGGGCTGGCGGCTACACCTTC
v_gene: TRBV11-2; d_gene: .; j_gene: TRBJ2-5; abundance: once; CDR3aa: CASSFLRGGGETQYF; CDR3nt: TGTGCCAGCAGCTTCCTTCGGGGAGGGGGGGAGACCCAGTACTTC
v_gene: TRBV19; d_gene: TRBD1; j_gene: TRBJ2-3; abundance: .; CDR3aa: CASRKTGSTTTDTQYF; CDR3nt: TGTGCCAGTAGAAAGACAGGGTCAACAACGACAGATACGCAGTATTTT
v_gene: TRBV2; d_gene: .; j_gene: TRBJ2-5; abundance: .; CDR3aa: CASSVGLRETQYF; CDR3nt: TGTGCCAGCAGTGTGGGACTCAGAGAGACCCAGTACTTC
v_gene: TRBV19; d_gene: .; j_gene: TRBJ1-2; abundance: .; CDR3aa: CASMQNGYTF; CDR3nt: TGTGCCAGTATGCAGAATGGCTACACCTTC
v_gene: TRBV9; d_gene: TRBD1; j_gene: TRBJ1-3; abundance: .; CDR3aa: CASSVTDRAFSGNTIYF; CDR3nt: TGTGCCAGCAGCGTTACGGACAGGGCCTTCTCTGGAAACACCATATATTTT
v_gene: TRBV5-1; d_gene: TRBD2; j_gene: TRBJ2-1; abundance: .; CDR3aa: CASHSGTSGTNEQFF; CDR3nt: TGCGCCAGCCATTCCGGGACTAGCGGGACGAATGAGCAGTTCTTC
v_gene: TRBV3-1/TRBV3-2; d_gene: TRBD2; j_gene: TRBJ2-4; abundance: .; CDR3aa: CASSQGGGVWYF; CDR3nt: TGTGCCAGCAGCCAAGGGGGGGGAGTGTGGTACTTC
v_gene: TRBV3-1/TRBV3-2; d_gene: .; j_gene: TRBJ1-4; abundance: .; CDR3aa: CASSQEVPANSEKLFF; CDR3nt: TGTGCCAGCAGCCAAGAGGTCCCCGCGAACAGTGAAAAACTGTTTTTT
v_gene: TRBV15; d_gene: TRBD1; j_gene: TRBJ1-5; abundance: few; CDR3aa: CATSRLAGDSPLGQPQHF; CDR3nt: TGTGCCACCAGCAGATTAGCCGGGGACAGCCCTCTTGGCCAGCCCCAGCATTTT
v_gene: TRBV14; d_gene: TRBD1; j_gene: TRBJ2-3; abundance: .; CDR3aa: CASSPVTGLTDTQYF; CDR3nt: TGTGCCAGCAGCCCCGTGACAGGGCTAACAGATACGCAGTATTTT
v_gene: TRBV4-1; d_gene: TRBD1; j_gene: TRBJ2-5; abundance: .; CDR3aa: CASSQGTGVETQYF; CDR3nt: TGCGCCAGCAGCCAGGGGACAGGGGTAGAGACCCAGTACTTC
v_gene: TRBV2; d_gene: .; j_gene: TRBJ1-1; abundance: .; CDR3aa: CASSEGRVTEAFF; CDR3nt: TGTGCCAGCAGTGAGGGCAGGGTAACTGAAGCTTTCTTT
v_gene: TRBV3-1/TRBV3-2; d_gene: .; j_gene: TRBJ1-1; abundance: .; CDR3aa: CASSQLSDISSTEAFF; CDR3nt: TGTGCCAGCAGCCAACTCTCGGACATATCTTCCACTGAAGCTTTCTTT
v_gene: TRBV9; d_gene: .; j_gene: TRBJ1-1; abundance: .; CDR3aa: CASSVATDNTEAFF; CDR3nt: TGTGCCAGCAGCGTAGCTACAGATAACACTGAAGCTTTCTTT
v_gene: TRBV19; d_gene: TRBD1; j_gene: TRBJ2-7; abundance: .; CDR3aa: CASSNRAGGKSPLYEQYF; CDR3nt: TGTGCCAGTAGTAACAGGGCAGGGGGCAAGTCCCCTCTCTACGAGCAGTACTTC
v_gene: TRBV6-4; d_gene: TRBD2; j_gene: TRBJ2-4; abundance: .; CDR3aa: CASRDFLAVVKNIQYF; CDR3nt: TGTGCCAGCAGAGACTTCCTAGCGGTCGTAAAAAACATTCAGTACTTC
v_gene: TRBV7-8; d_gene: .; j_gene: TRBJ1-2; abundance: .; CDR3aa: CASRPTGSGYTF; CDR3nt: TGTGCCAGCAGGCCAACAGGGAGCGGCTACACCTTC
v_gene: TRBV5-1; d_gene: .; j_gene: TRBJ1-4; abundance: .; CDR3aa: CASSLIQPNEKLFF; CDR3nt: TGCGCCAGCAGCTTAATACAACCTAATGAAAAACTGTTTTTT
v_gene: TRBV10-2; d_gene: TRBD2; j_gene: TRBJ2-7; abundance: few; CDR3aa: CASTTRDYNSLGQYF; CDR3nt: TGCGCCAGCACTACCCGGGACTACAACTCCTTGGGGCAGTACTTC
v_gene: TRBV18; d_gene: .; j_gene: TRBJ2-5; abundance: .; CDR3aa: CASSPQYQETQYF; CDR3nt: TGTGCCAGCTCACCTCAGTACCAAGAGACCCAGTACTTC
v_gene: TRBV11-2; d_gene: .; j_gene: TRBJ2-7; abundance: .; CDR3aa: CAVNRDSYEQYF; CDR3nt: TGTGCCGTTAACAGGGATTCCTACGAGCAGTACTTC
v_gene: TRBV27; d_gene: .; j_gene: TRBJ1-5; abundance: once; CDR3aa: CASSFGSYSNQPQHF; CDR3nt: TGTGCCAGCAGTTTCGGTAGTTATAGCAATCAGCCCCAGCATTTT
v_gene: TRBV6-2/TRBV6-3; d_gene: .; j_gene: TRBJ2-7; abundance: few; CDR3aa: CASSYSSSYEQYF; CDR3nt: TGTGCCAGCAGTTACTCGAGTTCCTACGAGCAGTACTTC
v_gene: TRBV9; d_gene: .; j_gene: TRBJ2-3; abundance: .; CDR3aa: CASSPSMDTQYF; CDR3nt: TGTGCCAGCAGCCCCTCTATGGATACGCAGTATTTT
v_gene: TRBV10-1; d_gene: TRBD1; j_gene: TRBJ1-3; abundance: .; CDR3aa: CASSESTGRGTIYF; CDR3nt: TGCGCCAGCAGTGAGTCGACAGGGAGAGGCACCATATATTTT
v_gene: TRBV30; d_gene: .; j_gene: TRBJ1-6; abundance: .; CDR3aa: CAWKATDNSPLHF; CDR3nt: TGTGCCTGGAAAGCGACCGATAATTCACCCCTCCACTTT
v_gene: TRBV5-6; d_gene: .; j_gene: TRBJ1-2; abundance: few; CDR3aa: CASSSDTFLLYGYTF; CDR3nt: TGTGCCAGCAGTTCGGACACCTTTTTGCTCTATGGCTACACCTTC
v_gene: TRBV27; d_gene: TRBD2; j_gene: TRBJ2-1; abundance: .; CDR3aa: CASSSGTSGSYNEQFF; CDR3nt: TGTGCCAGCAGCTCGGGGACTAGCGGCTCCTACAATGAGCAGTTCTTC
v_gene: TRBV7-9; d_gene: TRBD2; j_gene: TRBJ2-7; abundance: few; CDR3aa: CASRSASGGYEQYF; CDR3nt: TGTGCCAGCAGATCGGCTAGCGGGGGGTACGAGCAGTACTTC
v_gene: TRBV7-2; d_gene: .; j_gene: TRBJ1-1; abundance: .; CDR3aa: CASSPSAGRNTEAFF; CDR3nt: TGTGCCAGCAGCCCCTCCGCGGGCAGGAACACTGAAGCTTTCTTT
v_gene: TRBV6-2/TRBV6-3; d_gene: .; j_gene: TRBJ1-6; abundance: once; CDR3aa: CASSYSGSNSPLHF; CDR3nt: TGTGCCAGCAGTTATAGCGGGTCGAATTCACCCCTCCACTTT
v_gene: TRBV6-2/TRBV6-3; d_gene: TRBD2; j_gene: TRBJ2-3; abundance: .; CDR3aa: CASSQGLWRSTDTQYF; CDR3nt: TGTGCCAGCAGTCAGGGACTATGGCGTAGCACAGATACGCAGTATTTT
v_gene: TRBV4-2; d_gene: .; j_gene: TRBJ1-2; abundance: once; CDR3aa: CASSQDRDFDGGYTF; CDR3nt: TGTGCCAGCAGCCAAGATCGGGACTTCGATGGGGGCTACACCTTC
v_gene: TRBV19; d_gene: TRBD1; j_gene: TRBJ2-3; abundance: .; CDR3aa: CASRRQGRTDTQYF; CDR3nt: TGTGCCAGTAGAAGACAGGGGCGCACAGATACGCAGTATTTT
v_gene: TRBV4-1; d_gene: .; j_gene: TRBJ2-1; abundance: .; CDR3aa: CASSQDRRAAYNEQFF; CDR3nt: TGCGCCAGCAGCCAAGATCGCAGGGCAGCCTACAATGAGCAGTTCTTC
v_gene: TRBV3-1/TRBV3-2; d_gene: .; j_gene: TRBJ2-7; abundance: .; CDR3aa: CASSLVGATPYEQYF; CDR3nt: TGTGCCAGCAGCCTCGTGGGGGCGACCCCCTACGAGCAGTACTTC